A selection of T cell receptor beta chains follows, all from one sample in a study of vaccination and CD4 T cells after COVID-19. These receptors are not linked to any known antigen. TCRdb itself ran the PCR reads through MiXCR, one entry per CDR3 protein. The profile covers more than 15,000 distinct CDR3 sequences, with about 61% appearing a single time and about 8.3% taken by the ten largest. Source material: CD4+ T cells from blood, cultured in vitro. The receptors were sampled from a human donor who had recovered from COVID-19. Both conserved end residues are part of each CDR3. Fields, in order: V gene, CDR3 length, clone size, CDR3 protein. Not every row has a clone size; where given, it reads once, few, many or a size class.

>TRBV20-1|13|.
CSARGPSGVGQYF
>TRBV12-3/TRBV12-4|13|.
CASRPAVAYEQYF
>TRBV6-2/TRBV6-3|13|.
CASTWTSGSPCYF
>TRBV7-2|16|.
CASSLVPLGGGQPQHF
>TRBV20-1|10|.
CSARYYEQYF
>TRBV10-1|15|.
CASSPGTGGKNEQFF
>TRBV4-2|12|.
CASSHGDYGYTF
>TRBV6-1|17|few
CATRLAGGLIGQETQYF
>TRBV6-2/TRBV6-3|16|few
CASSYGVDRMTGELFF
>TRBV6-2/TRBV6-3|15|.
CASSPTPGGGETQYF
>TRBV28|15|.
CASTAPDSSTDTQYF
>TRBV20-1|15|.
CSARDTSTRTDTQYF
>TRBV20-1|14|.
CSASLPGLLYEQYF
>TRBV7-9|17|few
CASSSSASTGFNSPLHF